Each of the 21 T cell receptor beta chains below was sequenced from the same sample in a study of shared clonotypes between healthy human individuals. Libraries were prepared by immunoSEQ multiplex PCR; TCRdb keeps only in-frame clonotypes and omits some of them. The sample includes roughly 500,000 clones, 90% to 97% of them seen just once. The material sequenced was naive CD4+ T cells sorted from blood. Subset in this sample: CD45RA+ positively selected. These receptors originate from a woman aged 25 to 45 in good health.

V and J are TRBV9 and TRBJ1-1; 11 bases align to TRBD1. The germline V gene has CDR1 SGDLS and CDR2 YYNGEE. V gave up 4 bases and J gave up 0 bases; unmatched junction bases: 14. The CDR3 has 19 residues. The CDR3 protein is CASSPSSEDRGRLNTEAFF. CDR3 sequence (DNA): TGTGCCAGCAGCCCCTCCAGTGAGGACAGGGGGCGCTTGAACACTGAAGCTTTCTTT.

The rearrangement uses TRBV29-1 and TRBJ2-7; TRBD2 matches 10 bases. The V and J ends lost 7 bases and 3 bases, in that order; junction bases with no gene match: 6. Germline V lookup: CDR1 SQVTM, CDR2 ANQGSEA. This CDR3 is built from 13 residues. CDR3 sequence reads: CSAMTSGFYEQYF. CDR3 nucleotides: TGCAGCGCTATGACTAGCGGGTTCTACGAGCAGTACTTC.

The chain combines TRBV28 with TRBJ2-3, with TRBD2 matching 7 bases. This CDR3 has 14 amino acids. Germline CDR1 is MDHEN and CDR2 is SYDVKM. V lost 6 bases and J lost 7; bases outside the gene matches: 10. CDR3 loop: CASSPTSVSYTQYF. The CDR3 region has the DNA TGTGCCAGCAGCCCCACTAGCGTCTCATATACGCAGTATTTT.

The chain has TRBV19 and TRBJ2-7; 8 positions match TRBD2. V gave up 8 bases and J gave up 0 bases; unmatched junction bases: 9. Germline CDR1 is LNHDA and CDR2 is SQIVND (reference sequence). The CDR3 extends over 15 amino acids. CDR3 bases: TGTGCCAGTGCCTCACCGGGACTAGGCTCCTACGAGCAGTACTTC. Translating gives CASASPGLGSYEQYF.

The chain joins TRBV14 to TRBJ2-1; no reliable D call. There are 15 residues in the CDR3. The V gene's germline CDR1 is SGHDN and CDR2 FVKESK. Trimming shortened V by 1 base and J by 3 bases, and 10 bases separated the two germline ends. As DNA, the CDR3 is TGTGCCAGCAGCCAAGCCGGGCTGTTCTACAATGAGCAGTTCTTC. Encoded protein: CASSQAGLFYNEQFF.

The chain couples TRBV19 to TRBJ2-5; the match to TRBD1 covers 8 bases. There are 16 residues in the CDR3. Germline values: CDR1 LNHDA, CDR2 SQIVND (reference sequence). The ends lost 4 bases at V and 2 bases at J; junction bases unmatched: 9. CDR3 coding DNA: TGTGCCAGTAGTACACCAGGGGGCGGGTTGCAAGAGACCCAGTACTTC. This codes for CASSTPGGGLQETQYF.

This rearrangement joins TRBV7-8 to TRBJ2-2, with D maybe TRBD1 (6 bases). Trimming cost V 4 bases and J 3 bases, with 15 bases left between them. The CDR3 consists of 16 residues. Germline V gives CDR1 SGHVS, CDR2 FQNEAQ. CDR3 region: CASSYRAFGDTGELFF. The CDR3 coding sequence is TGTGCCAGCAGCTACAGGGCGTTCGGGGACACCGGGGAGCTGTTTTTT.

The chain joins TRBV5-5 to TRBJ1-5; possibly TRBD1 for D (5 bases). Looked up from germline, CDR1 is SGHKS and CDR2 is YYEKEE (reference sequence). The CDR3 runs to 15 residues. V was cut by 2 bases and J by 4 bases, with 13 bases left in between. The CDR3 reads CASSFTGDPNQPQHF. The CDR3 region has the DNA TGTGCCAGCAGCTTTACAGGAGACCCGAATCAGCCCCAGCATTTT.

V usage is TRBV13 and J usage is TRBJ2-7, with 7 bases that match TRBD1. After removal of 5 bases from V and 1 base from J, the junction contained 5 bases not matched to a gene. The CDR3 totals 14 residues. Germline lookup yields CDR1 PRHDT and CDR2 FYEKMQ (reference sequence). CDR3 sequence: CASSPRGYSYEQYF. As DNA, the CDR3 is TGTGCCAGCAGCCCCAGGGGGTATTCCTACGAGCAGTACTTC.

This chain connects TRBV5-1 to TRBJ2-1; TRBD2 might be the D (5 bases). The CDR3 is made up of 13 amino acids. The V end lost 2 bases, the J end lost 4 bases, and 7 bases lay between the germline ends. Germline V gives CDR1 SGHRS, CDR2 YFSETQ. The CDR3 nucleotides are TGCGCCAGCAGCTTTCTAGCATACAATGAGCAGTTCTTC. Its translation: CASSFLAYNEQFF. The variable domain in full, with the rest retrieved from reference TRBV5-1 and TRBJ2-1, is KAGVTQTPRYLIKTRGQQVTLSCSPISGHRSVSWYQQTPGQGLQFLFEYFSETQRNKGNFPGRFSGRQFSNSRSEMNVSTLELGDSALYLCASSFLAYNEQFFGPGTRLTVL.

The V gene is TRBV6-6, the J gene TRBJ1-2, with a tentative D call TRBD1 (6 bases). With 6 bases removed from V and 0 bases from J, the gap between germline ends came to 14 bases. The CDR3 loop spans 15 amino acids. The germline CDR1 and CDR2 sequences are MNHNY and SVGAGI (reference sequence). The CDR3 DNA reads as TGTGCCAGCAGCCGAACACAGGGCACTAACTATGGCTACACCTTC. This codes for CASSRTQGTNYGYTF.

The chain's CDR3 is CASSPNRGDTDTQYF. The CDR3 DNA is TGTGCCAGCTCACCAAATCGCGGGGACACAGATACGCAGTATTTT. This sequence joins TRBV18 and TRBJ2-3; the D gene is possibly TRBD2 (6 bases). V was shortened by 2 bases and J by 2 bases, with 11 bases between the two germline ends. Germline V gives CDR1 KGHSH, CDR2 LQKENI. The CDR3 extends over 15 amino acids.

The chain is built from TRBV14 and TRBJ2-7, with D hard to call. The CDR3 runs to 13 residues. CDR1 is SGHDN and CDR2 is FVKESK in the germline V gene. Trimming shortened V by 4 bases and J by 6 bases, and 13 bases separated the two germline ends. The CDR3 spells CASSLAVVSEQYF. CDR3 DNA: TGTGCCAGCAGCCTTGCTGTAGTTAGCGAGCAGTACTTC.

This sequence joins TRBV5-1 and TRBJ2-5; 9 nucleotides agree with TRBD1. Germline CDR1 is SGHRS and CDR2 is YFSETQ. Germline trimming cut 0 bases from V and 6 bases from J; bases unmatched to any gene: 6. The CDR3 is 15 amino acids. The CDR3 is CASSLAGQGVKTQYF. DNA for the CDR3: TGCGCCAGCAGCTTGGCGGGACAGGGTGTGAAGACCCAGTACTTC.

The chain couples TRBV6-5 to TRBJ1-2; a possible D gene is TRBD1 (5 bases). The ends were cut back, 4 bases at V and 2 bases at J, with 11 bases in the middle. CDR3 length: 14 residues. Germline loops: CDR1 MNHEY, CDR2 SVGAGI. This CDR3 reads CASSSRDRNYGYTF. CDR3 bases: TGTGCCAGCAGTTCCAGGGACCGCAACTATGGCTACACCTTC.

This clone was seen once. The chain recombines TRBV4-1 with TRBJ1-1; 7 nucleotides agree with TRBD1. V lost 1 base, J lost 1 base, and 0 bases stayed unmatched. This CDR3 has 14 residues. Germline CDR1 reads MGHRA; CDR2 reads YSYEKL. The CDR3 coding sequence is TGCGCCAGCAGCCAAGCAGGGGGGAACACTGAAGCTTTCTTT. This sequence encodes CASSQAGGNTEAFF.

This chain joins TRBV4-1 and TRBJ2-7; D perhaps matches TRBD1 (6 bases). This CDR3 comprises 16 residues. Germline V gene sequence: CDR1 MGHRA, CDR2 YSYEKL. Trimming pared 1 base from V and 3 bases from J, leaving 16 bases between. CDR3 residues: CASSQARGGQFYEQYF. The CDR3 DNA follows: TGCGCCAGCAGCCAAGCACGAGGGGGTCAGTTCTACGAGCAGTACTTC.

This chain links TRBV2 with TRBJ2-7; 10 bases are shared with TRBD2. Looked up from germline, CDR1 is SNHLY and CDR2 is FYNNEI. This CDR3 contains 16 residues. J lost 6 bases, V lost 2 bases, and 10 bases had no gene match. The CDR3 is CASSEQLAGVLPEQYF. The CDR3 bases are TGTGCCAGCAGTGAACAGCTAGCGGGAGTTCTTCCCGAGCAGTACTTC. Looking up the rest from reference TRBV2 and TRBJ2-7 gives the full variable domain: EPEVTQTPSHQVTQMGQEVILRCVPISNHLYFYWYRQILGQKVEFLVSFYNNEISEKSEIFDDQFSVERPDGSNFTLKIRSTKLEDSAMYFCASSEQLAGVLPEQYFGPGTRLTVT.

The genes are TRBV11-2 and TRBJ2-5, with D perhaps TRBD1 (5 bases). With the DNA end fitting TRBJ2-7 better, the J assignment may be wrong. CDR3 length: 14 amino acids. The germline CDR1 and CDR2 sequences are SGHAT and FQNNGV. The CDR3 protein is CASSPPSGPSEQYF. The CDR3 region has the DNA TGTGCCAGCAGCCCCCCTTCAGGGCCGAGCGAGCAGTACTTC.

The CDR3 DNA reads TGTGCCAGCAGTGACTCCGGGACAGCCGGCGAGTGGTATGGCTACACCTTC. Amino acid sequence: CASSDSGTAGEWYGYTF. The V call is TRBV6-4, the J call TRBJ1-2; 7 positions match TRBD1. V trimming: 0 bases; J trimming: 5 bases; junction bases outside the gene matches: 12. Looked up from germline, CDR1 is MRHNA and CDR2 is SNTAGT. The CDR3 is made up of 17 amino acids.

The count of this clone is one. The CDR3 loop reads CASRQSGRGNEQFF. The CDR3 nucleotides read TGTGCCAGCAGGCAGAGCGGGAGGGGGAATGAGCAGTTCTTC. The chain combines TRBV6-5 with TRBJ2-1; 10 bases are shared with TRBD2. V dropped 6 bases and J dropped 7; count of bases not matched to a gene: 6. This CDR3 comprises 14 residues. Germline V gene sequence: CDR1 MNHEY, CDR2 SVGAGI.